This T cell receptor (beta chain) is drawn from a study of identical twins. General study points: While abundant cord blood beta clonotypes carried fewer insertions, memory repertoires showed no such pattern.

This clonotype was seen many times. The target antigen is unknown. TCRdb re-called the 5' RACE reads with MiXCR, one entry per CDR3 protein. The sample holds about 200,000 distinct CDR3 sequences; around 15% are singletons and the top ten take 40% to 45%. V gave up 4 bases and J gave up 7 bases, with 5 bases separating them. Germline CDR1 is SQVTM and CDR2 is ANQGSEA. The CDR3 totals 10 residues. This same sample was also taken into another study, of T cells expressing NK-cell markers.

The gene calls are TRBV29-1 and TRBJ2-1, with D hard to call. The TCR was taken from a woman between 18 and 30 years old in good health. Sequenced sample: CD8+ T cells sorted from blood. The CDR3 DNA reads as TGCAGCGTTGCAACTAATGAGCAGTTCTTC. Protein sequence: CSVATNEQFF.